Listed below are T cell receptor beta chains from one sample, sequenced in a study of shared clonotypes between healthy human individuals. The data were produced by immunoSEQ multiplex PCR, yet TCRdb's version contains in-frame clones alone and is incomplete. The sample holds over a million clones, 95% to 99% seen once. Sequenced input: naive CD4+ T cells sorted from blood. These receptors originate from a man aged 25 to 40 in good health. Both conserved end residues are part of each CDR3. A D gene is named only where the DNA matches it firmly. The size entry is marked missing in some rows and otherwise reads once, few, many or a size class.

J: TRBJ2-3
D: TRBD1
size: .
V: TRBV5-1
CDR3: CASSLAEGTGRDTQYF
DNA: TGCGCCAGCAGCTTGGCCGAGGGGACAGGGCGAGATACGCAGTATTTT

J: TRBJ1-5
D: .
size: .
V: TRBV7-6
CDR3: CASSLTAGGDQPQHF
DNA: TGTGCCAGCAGCTTAACGGCTGGGGGGGATCAGCCCCAGCATTTT

J: TRBJ2-7
D: .
size: .
V: TRBV7-6
CDR3: CASSLAVGGASLHEQYF
DNA: TGTGCCAGCAGCTTAGCAGTGGGGGGCGCGTCCCTTCACGAGCAGTACTTC

J: TRBJ2-7
D: .
size: .
V: TRBV2
CDR3: CASSEVLTYEQYF
DNA: TGTGCCAGCAGTGAGGTATTAACCTACGAGCAGTACTTC

J: TRBJ1-3
D: .
size: once
V: TRBV11-2
CDR3: CASSLAGTGYGNTIYF
DNA: TGTGCCAGCAGCTTAGCCGGGACCGGCTATGGAAACACCATATATTTT

J: TRBJ2-7
D: .
size: .
V: TRBV5-5
CDR3: CASSLKDSYEQYF
DNA: TGTGCCAGCAGCTTAAAGGACTCCTACGAGCAGTACTTC

J: TRBJ1-2
D: .
size: once
V: TRBV27
CDR3: CASSHTGMNGYTF
DNA: TGTGCCAGCAGCCACACAGGGATGAATGGCTACACCTTC

J: TRBJ1-1
D: TRBD1
size: .
V: TRBV5-1
CDR3: CASSHGTASTEAFF
DNA: TGCGCCAGCAGCCACGGGACAGCATCCACTGAAGCTTTCTTT

J: TRBJ2-3
D: TRBD2
size: .
V: TRBV4-2
CDR3: CASSQASGYRTDTQYF
DNA: TGTGCCAGCAGCCAAGCTAGCGGGTATCGCACAGATACGCAGTATTTT

J: TRBJ2-5
D: .
size: once
V: TRBV9
CDR3: CASSVAGPRETQYF
DNA: TGTGCCAGCAGCGTAGCGGGGCCCCGAGAGACCCAGTACTTC

J: TRBJ1-1
D: .
size: .
V: TRBV2
CDR3: CASTTRGGTEAFF
DNA: TGTGCCAGCACCACGAGAGGGGGAACGGAAGCTTTCTTT

J: TRBJ2-5
D: TRBD1
size: once
V: TRBV7-9
CDR3: CASSFLDRETQYF
DNA: TGTGCCAGCAGCTTTTTGGACAGGGAGACCCAGTACTTC

J: TRBJ1-5
D: .
size: .
V: TRBV19
CDR3: CASSTDSNQPQHF
DNA: TGTGCCAGTAGTACCGACAGCAATCAGCCCCAGCATTTT

J: TRBJ1-5
D: .
size: .
V: TRBV18
CDR3: CASSPDGLQSQPQHF
DNA: TGTGCCAGCTCACCGGACGGATTGCAGTCCCAGCCCCAGCATTTT

J: TRBJ1-2
D: TRBD1
size: .
V: TRBV7-2
CDR3: CASSSRQGGDYGYTF
DNA: TGTGCCAGCAGCTCCAGACAGGGGGGCGACTATGGCTACACCTTC

J: TRBJ2-1
D: TRBD2
size: .
V: TRBV29-1
CDR3: CSGGLADSYNEQFF
DNA: TGCAGCGGAGGACTAGCGGACTCCTACAATGAGCAGTTCTTC

J: TRBJ2-3
D: TRBD1
size: .
V: TRBV5-4
CDR3: CASSFQQGATDTQYF
DNA: TGTGCCAGCAGCTTTCAACAGGGGGCCACAGATACGCAGTATTTT

J: TRBJ2-3
D: TRBD2
size: .
V: TRBV5-1
CDR3: CASRLGLAGSPDTQYF
DNA: TGCGCCAGCAGACTTGGACTAGCGGGATCCCCAGATACGCAGTATTTT

J: TRBJ1-2
D: .
size: few
V: TRBV6-5
CDR3: CASRDFGHGYTF
DNA: TGTGCCAGCAGGGACTTCGGACATGGCTACACCTTC

J: TRBJ1-2
D: .
size: .
V: TRBV7-3
CDR3: CASWSAGRNYGYTF
DNA: TGTGCCAGTTGGTCGGCAGGGAGGAACTATGGCTACACCTTC

J: TRBJ2-5
D: TRBD2
size: .
V: TRBV7-3
CDR3: CASSLAGSGKGETQYF
DNA: TGTGCCAGCAGCCTAGCCGGTAGCGGGAAGGGAGAGACCCAGTACTTC

J: TRBJ1-1
D: .
size: .
V: TRBV10-1
CDR3: CASSEFKQGLMNTEAFF
DNA: TGCGCCAGCAGTGAGTTCAAGCAGGGCCTCATGAACACTGAAGCTTTCTTT

J: TRBJ1-4
D: TRBD1
size: .
V: TRBV19
CDR3: CASSGWDSSNEKLFF
DNA: TGTGCCAGTAGCGGTTGGGACAGCTCTAATGAAAAACTGTTTTTT

J: TRBJ2-7
D: .
size: .
V: TRBV5-5
CDR3: CASIRDSSSYEQYF
DNA: TGTGCCAGCATCCGGGACTCGTCCTCCTACGAGCAGTACTTC

J: TRBJ2-2
D: .
size: .
V: TRBV2
CDR3: CASRASPTGELFF
DNA: TGTGCCAGCAGGGCTTCTCCCACCGGGGAGCTGTTTTTT

J: TRBJ2-3
D: .
size: once
V: TRBV9
CDR3: CASSVETSTDTQYF
DNA: TGTGCCAGCAGCGTAGAGACGAGCACAGATACGCAGTATTTT

J: TRBJ2-5
D: .
size: .
V: TRBV18
CDR3: CASSKGNSKETQYF
DNA: TGTGCCAGCTCCAAGGGGAACTCAAAAGAGACCCAGTACTTC

J: TRBJ2-7
D: .
size: .
V: TRBV28
CDR3: CASSLFGGQSYEQYF
DNA: TGTGCCAGCAGTTTATTCGGGGGGCAGAGCTACGAGCAGTACTTC

J: TRBJ2-7
D: TRBD1
size: .
V: TRBV11-3
CDR3: CASSSAGTGGSYEQYF
DNA: TGTGCCAGCAGCTCAGCCGGGACAGGGGGATCCTACGAGCAGTACTTC

J: TRBJ1-1
D: .
size: .
V: TRBV7-8
CDR3: CASSLSGYGTEAFF
DNA: TGTGCCAGCAGCTTATCAGGGTATGGCACTGAAGCTTTCTTT

J: TRBJ2-1
D: .
size: once
V: TRBV29-1
CDR3: CSVDLGDYNEQFF
DNA: TGCAGCGTTGATCTAGGGGACTACAATGAGCAGTTCTTC

J: TRBJ2-3
D: TRBD2
size: .
V: TRBV10-3
CDR3: CASGQRESTDTQYF
DNA: TGTGCCTCAGGGCAGCGGGAGAGTACAGATACGCAGTATTTT

J: TRBJ2-4
D: .
size: .
V: TRBV10-1
CDR3: CASSESGSWLLYF
DNA: TGCGCCAGCAGTGAATCGGGGTCGTGGCTGCTGTACTTC

J: TRBJ2-5
D: .
size: .
V: TRBV15
CDR3: CATGRQIQETQYF
DNA: TGTGCCACCGGAAGACAGATACAAGAGACCCAGTACTTC

J: TRBJ2-7
D: TRBD2
size: .
V: TRBV5-1
CDR3: CASSWTSGAYEQYF
DNA: TGCGCCAGCAGCTGGACTAGCGGGGCCTACGAGCAGTACTTC

J: TRBJ2-7
D: .
size: .
V: TRBV7-8
CDR3: CASSAGHDGYEQYF
DNA: TGTGCCAGCAGCGCGGGACACGATGGCTACGAGCAGTACTTC

J: TRBJ1-1
D: .
size: .
V: TRBV4-2
CDR3: CASSRGGDTEAFF
DNA: TGTGCCAGCAGCCGCGGAGGGGACACTGAAGCTTTCTTT

J: TRBJ2-7
D: .
size: .
V: TRBV10-2
CDR3: CASSESLASYEQYF
DNA: TGCGCCAGCAGTGAGTCCCTAGCGTCCTACGAGCAGTACTTC

J: TRBJ1-2
D: TRBD1
size: .
V: TRBV6-6
CDR3: CATWDSYGYTF
DNA: TGTGCCACCTGGGACAGCTATGGCTACACCTTC

J: TRBJ1-5
D: .
size: .
V: TRBV19
CDR3: CASKTGTPSNQPQHF
DNA: TGTGCCAGCAAAACCGGGACACCTAGCAATCAGCCCCAGCATTTT

J: TRBJ1-3
D: .
size: .
V: TRBV11-2
CDR3: CASSSGVLSGNTIYF
DNA: TGTGCCAGCAGCTCCGGGGTTTTATCTGGAAACACCATATATTTT

J: TRBJ2-3
D: .
size: .
V: TRBV5-5
CDR3: CASSLLTDTQYF
DNA: TGTGCCAGCAGCTTGCTCACAGATACGCAGTATTTT

J: TRBJ2-7
D: .
size: .
V: TRBV29-1
CDR3: CSVVPRVSGRNEQYF
DNA: TGCAGCGTTGTCCCCCGGGTATCAGGTCGGAACGAGCAGTACTTC

J: TRBJ2-2
D: TRBD1
size: .
V: TRBV28
CDR3: CASSSRDSNTGELFF
DNA: TGTGCCAGCAGTTCCCGGGACAGTAACACCGGGGAGCTGTTTTTT

J: TRBJ2-7
D: TRBD2
size: once
V: TRBV28
CDR3: CASRSILAGGWYEQYF
DNA: TGTGCCAGCAGATCCATACTAGCGGGAGGTTGGTACGAGCAGTACTTC

J: TRBJ2-6
D: .
size: .
V: TRBV7-9
CDR3: CASSLWGSGANVLTF
DNA: TGTGCCAGCAGCTTATGGGGCTCTGGGGCCAACGTCCTGACTTTC

J: TRBJ1-2
D: .
size: .
V: TRBV28
CDR3: CASIEDVLGIYGYTF
DNA: TGTGCCAGCATCGAGGATGTGCTTGGAATTTATGGCTACACCTTC

J: TRBJ1-4
D: .
size: once
V: TRBV10-3
CDR3: CAISESKVAGQNEKLFF
DNA: TGTGCCATCAGTGAGTCAAAGGTGGCAGGACAAAATGAAAAACTGTTTTTT

J: TRBJ2-1
D: .
size: once
V: TRBV11-2
CDR3: CASTGSSYNEQFF
DNA: TGTGCCAGTACAGGAAGCTCCTACAATGAGCAGTTCTTC

J: TRBJ2-1
D: TRBD2
size: .
V: TRBV5-4
CDR3: CASSLVSLAGVGNEQFF
DNA: TGTGCCAGCAGCTTGGTGTCTTTAGCGGGAGTTGGCAATGAGCAGTTCTTC

J: TRBJ2-1
D: .
size: once
V: TRBV5-4
CDR3: CASSPGTKEQFF
DNA: TGTGCCAGCAGCCCGGGGACAAAGGAGCAGTTCTTC

J: TRBJ2-3
D: TRBD1
size: .
V: TRBV5-1
CDR3: CASSPGQMADTQYF
DNA: TGCGCCAGCAGCCCGGGACAGATGGCAGATACGCAGTATTTT

J: TRBJ2-3
D: .
size: .
V: TRBV30
CDR3: CAWAGLGPPDTQYF
DNA: TGTGCCTGGGCGGGGTTGGGCCCTCCAGATACGCAGTATTTT